This TCR beta chain comes out of a study of identical twins. Findings of the study overall: Models came in too low on out-of-frame TCR alpha sharing in monozygotic twins. Conclusions rested on cross-sectional statistics rather than following the same donors.

Per the germline V gene, CDR1 is SEHNR and CDR2 is FQNEAQ (reference sequence). The J segment lost 1 base and the V segment lost 4 bases, leaving 4 bases of the junction unmatched. The CDR3 contains 15 residues. With template switching, a universal primer site was added, and the cDNA carried unique molecular identifiers. TCRdb ran MiXCR on the 5' RACE reads and lists one entry per CDR3 protein. This sample has approximately 300,000 distinct CDR3 sequences, with 9.5% found just once. This clonotype occurred a few times. Its matching antigen is unknown. A further study also used this sample, focusing on yellow fever vaccine responses in identical twins. In that study: Twins' T cell vaccine responses reportedly looked partly convergent, partly personalized.

This clonotype originated in a woman aged 18-35 years in good health. The gene calls are TRBV7-9 and TRBJ1-1; 9 bases align to TRBD1. The sequenced sample was CD8+ T cells sorted from blood. In DNA, the CDR3 is TGTGCCAGCAGCTCCGGGACAGGGTGGAACACTGAAGCTTTCTTT. Protein: CASSSGTGWNTEAFF.